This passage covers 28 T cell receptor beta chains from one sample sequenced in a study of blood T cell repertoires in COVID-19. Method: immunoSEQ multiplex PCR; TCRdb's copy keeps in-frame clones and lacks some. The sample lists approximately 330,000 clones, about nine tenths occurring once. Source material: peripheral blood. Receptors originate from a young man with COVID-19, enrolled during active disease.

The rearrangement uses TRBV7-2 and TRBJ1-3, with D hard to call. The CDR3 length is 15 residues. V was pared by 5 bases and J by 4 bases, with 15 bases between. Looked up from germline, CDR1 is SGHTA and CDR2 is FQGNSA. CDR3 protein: CASSARTTAGNTIYF. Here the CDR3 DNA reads TGTGCCAGCAGCGCCCGAACTACGGCGGGAAACACCATATATTTT.

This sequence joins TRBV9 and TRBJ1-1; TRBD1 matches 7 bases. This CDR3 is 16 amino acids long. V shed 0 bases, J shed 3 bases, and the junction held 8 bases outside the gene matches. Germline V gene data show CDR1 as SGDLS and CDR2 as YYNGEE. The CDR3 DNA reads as TGTGCCAGCAGCGTAGAAGGGGGCGGACGGGACACTGAAGCTTTCTTT. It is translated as CASSVEGGGRDTEAFF.

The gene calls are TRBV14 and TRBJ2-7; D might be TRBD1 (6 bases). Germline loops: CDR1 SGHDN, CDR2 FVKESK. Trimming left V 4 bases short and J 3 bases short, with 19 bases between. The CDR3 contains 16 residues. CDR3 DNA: TGTGCCAGCAGCCCTTATCCAGCGACAGGCCTCTACGAGCAGTACTTC. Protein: CASSPYPATGLYEQYF.

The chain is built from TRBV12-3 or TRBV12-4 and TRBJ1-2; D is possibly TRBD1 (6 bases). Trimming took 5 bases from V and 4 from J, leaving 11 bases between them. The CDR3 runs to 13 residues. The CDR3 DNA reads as TGTGCCAGCAGTGACCGGGACATCTATGGCTACACCTTC. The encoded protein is CASSDRDIYGYTF.

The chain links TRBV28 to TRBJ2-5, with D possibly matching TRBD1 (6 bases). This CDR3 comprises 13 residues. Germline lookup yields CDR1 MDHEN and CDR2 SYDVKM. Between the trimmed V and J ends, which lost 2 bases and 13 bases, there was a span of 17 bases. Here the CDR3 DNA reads TGTGCCAGCAGTTTAATGGGGGAAACAGGGAGGTACTTC. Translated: CASSLMGETGRYF.

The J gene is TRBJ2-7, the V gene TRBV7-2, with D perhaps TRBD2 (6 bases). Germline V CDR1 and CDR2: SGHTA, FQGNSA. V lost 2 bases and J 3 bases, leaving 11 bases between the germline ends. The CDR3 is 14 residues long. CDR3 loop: CASSLRAGHYEQYF. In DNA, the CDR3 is TGTGCCAGCAGCTTACGTGCGGGGCACTACGAGCAGTACTTC.

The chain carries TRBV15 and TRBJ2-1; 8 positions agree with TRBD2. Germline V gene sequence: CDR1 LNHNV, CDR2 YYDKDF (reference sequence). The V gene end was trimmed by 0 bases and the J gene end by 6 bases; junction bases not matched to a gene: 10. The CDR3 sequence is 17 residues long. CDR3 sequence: CATSRELGVAGSNEQFF. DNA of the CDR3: TGTGCCACCAGCAGAGAGTTGGGGGTAGCGGGAAGCAATGAGCAGTTCTTC.

The CDR3 bases are TGTGCCAGCGGGAAGGAGGGCCTGGGGGGGACCTTC. Its protein is CASGKEGLGGTF. The rearrangement uses TRBV13 and TRBJ1-2; the D gene is possibly TRBD1 (5 bases). This CDR3 comprises 12 residues. CDR1 and CDR2 from the germline V gene are PRHDT and FYEKMQ (reference sequence). Trimming removed 8 bases at V and 14 bases at J, with 21 bases between.

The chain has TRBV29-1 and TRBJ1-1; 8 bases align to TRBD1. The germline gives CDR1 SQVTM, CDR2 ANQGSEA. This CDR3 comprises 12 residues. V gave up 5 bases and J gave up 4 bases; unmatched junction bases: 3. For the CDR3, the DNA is TGCAGCGTTCTTACAGGGGGCACTGAAGCTTTCTTT. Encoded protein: CSVLTGGTEAFF.

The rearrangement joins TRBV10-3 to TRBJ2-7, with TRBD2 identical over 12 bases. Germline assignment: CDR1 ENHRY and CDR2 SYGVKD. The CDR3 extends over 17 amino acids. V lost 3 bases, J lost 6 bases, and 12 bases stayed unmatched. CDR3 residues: CAISDRTSGIKLREQYF. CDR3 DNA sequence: TGTGCCATCAGTGACAGGACTAGCGGGATTAAATTGCGCGAGCAGTACTTC.

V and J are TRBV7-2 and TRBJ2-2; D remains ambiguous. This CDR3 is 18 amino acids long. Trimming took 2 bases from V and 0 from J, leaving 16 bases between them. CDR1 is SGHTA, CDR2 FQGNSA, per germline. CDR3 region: CASSLRSSRTSNTGELFF. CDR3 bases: TGTGCCAGCAGCTTACGTTCTTCCCGCACTTCGAACACCGGGGAGCTGTTTTTT.

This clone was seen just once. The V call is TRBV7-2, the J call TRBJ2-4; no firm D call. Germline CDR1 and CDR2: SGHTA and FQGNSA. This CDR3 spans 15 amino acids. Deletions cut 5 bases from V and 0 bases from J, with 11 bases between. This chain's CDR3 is CASSLGSGAKNIQYF. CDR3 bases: TGTGCCAGCAGCCTAGGGTCGGGAGCCAAAAACATTCAGTACTTC.

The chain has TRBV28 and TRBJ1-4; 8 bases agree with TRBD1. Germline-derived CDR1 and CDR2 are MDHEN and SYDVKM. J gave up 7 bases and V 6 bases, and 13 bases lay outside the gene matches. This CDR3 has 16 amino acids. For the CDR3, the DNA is TGTGCCAGCAGCCGCGGACAGGGTAACGTTGGTGAAAAACTGTTTTTT. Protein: CASSRGQGNVGEKLFF.

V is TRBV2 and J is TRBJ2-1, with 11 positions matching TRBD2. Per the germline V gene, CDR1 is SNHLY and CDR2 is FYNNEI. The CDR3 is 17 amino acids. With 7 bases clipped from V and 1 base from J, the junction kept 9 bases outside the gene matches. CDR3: CASKPGLAVFSYNEQFF. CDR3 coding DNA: TGTGCCAGCAAACCGGGACTAGCGGTGTTTTCCTACAATGAGCAGTTCTTC.

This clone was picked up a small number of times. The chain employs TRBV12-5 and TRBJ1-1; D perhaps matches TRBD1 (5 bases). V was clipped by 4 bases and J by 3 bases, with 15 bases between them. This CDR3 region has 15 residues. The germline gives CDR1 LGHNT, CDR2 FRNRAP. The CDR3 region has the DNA TGTGCTAGTGGTTATAGCTGGTCGGGGGACACTGAAGCTTTCTTT. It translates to CASGYSWSGDTEAFF.

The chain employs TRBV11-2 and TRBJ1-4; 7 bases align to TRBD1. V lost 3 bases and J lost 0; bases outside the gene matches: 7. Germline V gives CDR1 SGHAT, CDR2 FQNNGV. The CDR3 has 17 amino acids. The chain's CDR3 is CASSLGRGRATNEKLFF. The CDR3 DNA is TGTGCCAGCAGCTTGGGTAGGGGGCGAGCAACTAATGAAAAACTGTTTTTT.

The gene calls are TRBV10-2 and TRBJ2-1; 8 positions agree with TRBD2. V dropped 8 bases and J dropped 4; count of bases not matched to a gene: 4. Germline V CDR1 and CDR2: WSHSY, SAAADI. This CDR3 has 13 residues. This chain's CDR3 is CASREGGYNEQFF. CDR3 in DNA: TGCGCCAGCCGGGAGGGCGGGTACAATGAGCAGTTCTTC.

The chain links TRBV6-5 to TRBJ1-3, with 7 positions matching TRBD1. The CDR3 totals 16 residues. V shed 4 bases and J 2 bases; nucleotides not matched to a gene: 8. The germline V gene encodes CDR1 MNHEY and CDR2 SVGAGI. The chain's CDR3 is CASSSRRGLTGNTIYF. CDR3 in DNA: TGTGCCAGCAGTTCCAGAAGGGGGCTTACTGGAAACACCATATATTTT.

DNA for the CDR3: TGTGCCAGCTCACCAATAACGGGACAGGTCTCTGGAAACACCATATATTTT. Its translation is CASSPITGQVSGNTIYF. The rearrangement uses TRBV18 and TRBJ1-3; 8 positions match TRBD1. CDR3 length: 17 residues. V lost 2 bases, J lost 0 bases, and 6 bases stayed unmatched. CDR1 is KGHSH, CDR2 LQKENI, per germline. The full variable domain, rest sourced from reference TRBV18 and TRBJ1-3, is NAGVMQNPRHLVRRRGQEARLRCSPMKGHSHVYWYRQLPEEGLKFMVYLQKENIIDESGMPKERFSAEFPKEGPSILRIQQVVRGDSAAYFCASSPITGQVSGNTIYFGEGSWLTVV.

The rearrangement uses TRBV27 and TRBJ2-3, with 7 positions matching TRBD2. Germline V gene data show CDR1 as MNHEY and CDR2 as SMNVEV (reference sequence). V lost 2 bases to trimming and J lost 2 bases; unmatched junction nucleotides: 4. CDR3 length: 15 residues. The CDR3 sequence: CASSLVAGITDTQYF. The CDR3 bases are TGTGCCAGCAGTTTAGTAGCGGGTATCACAGATACGCAGTATTTT.

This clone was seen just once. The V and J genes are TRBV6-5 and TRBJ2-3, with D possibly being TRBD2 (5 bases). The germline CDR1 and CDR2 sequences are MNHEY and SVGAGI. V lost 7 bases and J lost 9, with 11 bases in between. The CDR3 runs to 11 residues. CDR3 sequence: CASTKEETQYF. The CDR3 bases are TGTGCCAGCACCAAGGAGGAGACGCAGTATTTT.

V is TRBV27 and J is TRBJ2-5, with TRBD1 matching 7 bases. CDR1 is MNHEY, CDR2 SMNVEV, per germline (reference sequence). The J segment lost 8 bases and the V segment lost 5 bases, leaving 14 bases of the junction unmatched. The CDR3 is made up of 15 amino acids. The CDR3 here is CASSPDGTAIFTQYF. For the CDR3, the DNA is TGTGCCAGCAGTCCCGACGGGACAGCCATTTTTACCCAGTACTTC.

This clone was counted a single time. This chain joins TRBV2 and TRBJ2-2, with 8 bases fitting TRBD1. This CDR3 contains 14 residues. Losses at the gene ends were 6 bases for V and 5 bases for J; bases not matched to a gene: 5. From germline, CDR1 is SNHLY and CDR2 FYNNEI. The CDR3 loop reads CASRPNRGTGELFF. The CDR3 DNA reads TGTGCCAGCAGGCCCAACAGGGGGACCGGGGAGCTGTTTTTT.

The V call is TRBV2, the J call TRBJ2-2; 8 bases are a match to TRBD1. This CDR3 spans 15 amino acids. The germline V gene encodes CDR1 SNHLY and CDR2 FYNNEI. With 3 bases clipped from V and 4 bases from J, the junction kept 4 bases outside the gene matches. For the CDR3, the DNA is TGTGCCAGCAGTGACAGGGGGCTGGGCACCGGGGAGCTGTTTTTT. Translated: CASSDRGLGTGELFF.

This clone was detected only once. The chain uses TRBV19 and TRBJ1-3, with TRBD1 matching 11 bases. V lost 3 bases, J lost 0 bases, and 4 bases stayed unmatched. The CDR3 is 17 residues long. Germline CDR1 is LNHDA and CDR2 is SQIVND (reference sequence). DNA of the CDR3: TGTGCCAGTAGTATGGGGACAGGGGGAAACTCTGGAAACACCATATATTTT. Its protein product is CASSMGTGGNSGNTIYF.

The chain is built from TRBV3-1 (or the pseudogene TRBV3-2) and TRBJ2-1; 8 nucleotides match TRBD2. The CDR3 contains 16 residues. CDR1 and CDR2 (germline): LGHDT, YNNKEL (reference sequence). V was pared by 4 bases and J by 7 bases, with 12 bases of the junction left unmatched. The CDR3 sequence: CASSPLGTRFRNEQFF. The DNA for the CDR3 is TGTGCCAGCAGCCCCTTAGGGACTAGGTTTCGAAATGAGCAGTTCTTC.

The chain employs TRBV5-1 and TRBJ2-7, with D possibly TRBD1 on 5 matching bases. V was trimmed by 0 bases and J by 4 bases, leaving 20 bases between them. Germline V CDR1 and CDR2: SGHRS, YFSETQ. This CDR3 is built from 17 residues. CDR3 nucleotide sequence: TGCGCCAGCAGCTTGGATCCCTTCGAGCGCCAGGGTTACGAGCAGTACTTC. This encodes CASSLDPFERQGYEQYF. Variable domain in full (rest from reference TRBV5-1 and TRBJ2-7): KAGVTQTPRYLIKTRGQQVTLSCSPISGHRSVSWYQQTPGQGLQFLFEYFSETQRNKGNFPGRFSGRQFSNSRSEMNVSTLELGDSALYLCASSLDPFERQGYEQYFGPGTRLTVT.

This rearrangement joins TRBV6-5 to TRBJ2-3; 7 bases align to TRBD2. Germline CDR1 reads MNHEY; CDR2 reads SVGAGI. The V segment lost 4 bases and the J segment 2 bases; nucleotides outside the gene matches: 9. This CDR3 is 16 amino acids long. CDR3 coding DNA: TGTGCCAGCAGTTCCCCATTTGGGGGGGACACAGATACGCAGTATTTT. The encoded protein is CASSSPFGGDTDTQYF.